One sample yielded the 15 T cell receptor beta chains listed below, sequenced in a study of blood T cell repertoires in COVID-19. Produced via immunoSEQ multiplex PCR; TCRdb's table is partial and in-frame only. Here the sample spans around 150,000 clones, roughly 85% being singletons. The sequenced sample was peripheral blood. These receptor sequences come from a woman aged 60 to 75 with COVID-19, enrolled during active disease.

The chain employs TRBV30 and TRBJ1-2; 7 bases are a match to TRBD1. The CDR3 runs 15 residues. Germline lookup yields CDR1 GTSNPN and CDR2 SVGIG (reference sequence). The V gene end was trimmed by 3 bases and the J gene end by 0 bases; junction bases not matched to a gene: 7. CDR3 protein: CAWRGQTQANYGYTF. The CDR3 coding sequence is TGTGCCTGGAGGGGACAGACTCAAGCTAACTATGGCTACACCTTC. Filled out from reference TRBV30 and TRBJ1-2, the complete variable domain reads SQTIHQWPATLVQPVGSPLSLECTVEGTSNPNLYWYRQAAGRGLQLLFYSVGIGQISSEVPQNLSASRPQDRQFILSSKKLLLSDSGFYLCAWRGQTQANYGYTFGSGTRLTVV.

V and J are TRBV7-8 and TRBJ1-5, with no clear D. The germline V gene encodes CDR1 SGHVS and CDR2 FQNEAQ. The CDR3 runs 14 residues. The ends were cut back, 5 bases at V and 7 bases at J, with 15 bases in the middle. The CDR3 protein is CASSIAGSRQPQHF. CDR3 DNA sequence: TGTGCCAGCAGCATTGCAGGTAGTCGACAGCCCCAGCATTTT.

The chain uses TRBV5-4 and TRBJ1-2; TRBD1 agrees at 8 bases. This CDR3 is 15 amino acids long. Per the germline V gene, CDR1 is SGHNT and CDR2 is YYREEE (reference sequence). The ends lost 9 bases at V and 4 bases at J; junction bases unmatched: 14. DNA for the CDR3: TGTGCCACAACAGGGGGTTGGGATGATGCCTATGGCTACACCTTC. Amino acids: CATTGGWDDAYGYTF.

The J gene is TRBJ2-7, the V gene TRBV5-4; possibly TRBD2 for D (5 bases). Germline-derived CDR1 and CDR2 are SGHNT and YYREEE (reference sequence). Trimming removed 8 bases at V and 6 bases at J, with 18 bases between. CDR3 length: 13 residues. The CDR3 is CASQPGISGEQYF. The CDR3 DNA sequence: TGTGCCAGTCAGCCGGGAATTTCAGGCGAGCAGTACTTC.

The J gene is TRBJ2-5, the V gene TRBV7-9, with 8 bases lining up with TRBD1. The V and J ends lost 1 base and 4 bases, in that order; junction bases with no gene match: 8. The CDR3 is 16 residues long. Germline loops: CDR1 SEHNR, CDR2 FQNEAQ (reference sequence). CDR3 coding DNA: TGTGCCAGCAGCTTAGTTATAACAGGGGGAGGAGAGACCCAGTACTTC. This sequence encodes CASSLVITGGGETQYF.

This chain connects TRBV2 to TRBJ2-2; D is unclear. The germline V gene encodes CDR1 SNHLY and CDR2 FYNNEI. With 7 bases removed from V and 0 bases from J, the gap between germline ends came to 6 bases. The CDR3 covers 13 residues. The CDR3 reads CASTGSNTGELFF. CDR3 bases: TGTGCCAGCACCGGGTCGAACACCGGGGAGCTGTTTTTT.

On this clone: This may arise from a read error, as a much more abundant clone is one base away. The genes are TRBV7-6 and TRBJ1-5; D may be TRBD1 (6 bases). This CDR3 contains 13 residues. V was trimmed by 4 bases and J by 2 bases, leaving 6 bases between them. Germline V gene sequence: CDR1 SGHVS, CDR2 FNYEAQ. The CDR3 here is CASSSGGNQPQHF. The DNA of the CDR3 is TGTGCCAGCAGCTCAGGGGGCAATCAGCCCCAGCATTTT.

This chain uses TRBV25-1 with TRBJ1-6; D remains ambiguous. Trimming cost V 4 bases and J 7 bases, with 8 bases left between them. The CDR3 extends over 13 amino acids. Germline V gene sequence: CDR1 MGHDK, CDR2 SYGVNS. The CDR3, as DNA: TGTGCCAGCAGTGGACTGGAGAATTCACCCCTCCACTTT. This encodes CASSGLENSPLHF.

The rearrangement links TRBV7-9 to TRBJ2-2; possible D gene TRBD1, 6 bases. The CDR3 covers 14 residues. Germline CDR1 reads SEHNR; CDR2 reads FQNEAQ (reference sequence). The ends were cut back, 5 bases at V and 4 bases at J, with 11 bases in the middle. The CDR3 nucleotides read TGTGCCAGCAGCAATTACAGGGCCACCGGGGAGCTGTTTTTT. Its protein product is CASSNYRATGELFF.

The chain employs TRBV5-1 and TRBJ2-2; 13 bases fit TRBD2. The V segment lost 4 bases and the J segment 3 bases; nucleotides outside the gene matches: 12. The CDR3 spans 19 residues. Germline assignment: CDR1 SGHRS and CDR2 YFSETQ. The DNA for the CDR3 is TGCGCCAGCAGCCCGGGTAGGACTAGCGGGAGTTTTTACACCGGGGAGCTGTTTTTT. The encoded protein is CASSPGRTSGSFYTGELFF.

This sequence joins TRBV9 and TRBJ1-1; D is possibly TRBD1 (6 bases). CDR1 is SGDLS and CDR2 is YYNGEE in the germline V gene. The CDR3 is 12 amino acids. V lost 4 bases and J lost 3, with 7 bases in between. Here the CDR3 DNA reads TGTGCCAGCAGCTACAGGGACACTGAAGCTTTCTTT. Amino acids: CASSYRDTEAFF. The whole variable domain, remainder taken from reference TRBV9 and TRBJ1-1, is DSGVTQTPKHLITATGQRVTLRCSPRSGDLSVYWYQQSLDQGLQFLIQYYNGEERAKGNILERFSAQQFPDLHSELNLSSLELGDSALYFCASSYRDTEAFFGQGTRLTVV.

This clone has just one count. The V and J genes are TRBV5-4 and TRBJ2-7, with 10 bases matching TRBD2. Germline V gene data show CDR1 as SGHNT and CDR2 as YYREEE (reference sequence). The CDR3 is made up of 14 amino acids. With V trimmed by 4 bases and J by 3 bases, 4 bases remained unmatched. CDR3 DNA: TGTGCCAGCAGCGTGGGACTAGCGCGCTACGAGCAGTACTTC. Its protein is CASSVGLARYEQYF.

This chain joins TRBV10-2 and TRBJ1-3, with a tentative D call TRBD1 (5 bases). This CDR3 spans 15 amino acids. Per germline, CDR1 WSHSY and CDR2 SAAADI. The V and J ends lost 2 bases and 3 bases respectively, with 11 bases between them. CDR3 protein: CASSEAGGNGNTIYF. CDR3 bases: TGCGCCAGCAGTGAGGCGGGGGGAAATGGAAACACCATATATTTT.

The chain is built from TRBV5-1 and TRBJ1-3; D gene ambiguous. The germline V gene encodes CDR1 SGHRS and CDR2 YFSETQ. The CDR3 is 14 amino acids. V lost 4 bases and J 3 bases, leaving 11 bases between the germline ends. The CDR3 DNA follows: TGCGCCAGCAGCCCCGGGAGCGATGGAAACACCATATATTTT. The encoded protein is CASSPGSDGNTIYF.

Here the CDR3 DNA reads TGTGCTAGTGGTTTGGTACTGGCGGCGGCCGGGGAGCTGTTTTTT. Its protein product is CASGLVLAAAGELFF. The rearrangement links TRBV12-5 to TRBJ2-2, with D unclear. The CDR3 is 15 amino acids. V lost 0 bases to trimming and J lost 6 bases, with 11 bases between them. In germline, CDR1 is LGHNT, CDR2 FRNRAP.